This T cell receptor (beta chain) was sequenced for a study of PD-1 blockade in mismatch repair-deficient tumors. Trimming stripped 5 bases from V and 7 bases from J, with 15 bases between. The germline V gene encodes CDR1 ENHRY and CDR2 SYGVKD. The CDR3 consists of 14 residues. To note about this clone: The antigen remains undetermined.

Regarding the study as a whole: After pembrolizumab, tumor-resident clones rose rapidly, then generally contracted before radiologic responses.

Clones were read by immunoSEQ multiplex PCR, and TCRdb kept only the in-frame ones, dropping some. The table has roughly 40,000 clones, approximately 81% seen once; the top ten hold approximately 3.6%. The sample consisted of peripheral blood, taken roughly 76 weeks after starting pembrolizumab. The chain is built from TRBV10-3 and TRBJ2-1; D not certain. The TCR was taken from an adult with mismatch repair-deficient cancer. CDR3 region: CAISRSGEVNEQFF. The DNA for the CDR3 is TGTGCCATCAGTAGGTCAGGCGAAGTTAATGAGCAGTTCTTC.